This T cell receptor beta chain stems from a study of T cells in localized non-small cell lung cancer (TCRdb year 2020). With respect to the entire study: T cell repertoires of 200 to 250 early-stage NSCLC patients were analyzed, with tumors being compared against uninvolved tumor-adjacent lungs. NSCLC patients had a mean age of around 61 years, and around 130 were male and 85 to 110 female. The cohort comprised roughly 220 treatment-naïve NSCLC patients with resected, localized lung tumors.

TCR beta CDR3 regions were sequenced from DNA using the immunoSEQ Assay. Regarding the original processing steps: T cell density was computed as TCR beta template counts normalized to usable DNA estimated by amplifying housekeeping genes. Using the preseqR package, richness was estimated by extrapolating to 120,000 templates for tissue samples and 400,000 templates for PBMC samples. Clonality was taken to be one minus Pielou's evenness. Tissue-enriched TCRs were identified by differential abundance testing using productive amino-acid clonotypes, minimum total count 5 and alpha 0.1. The Jaccard Index and the Morisita Overlap Index were used to measure how much the repertoires overlapped between compartments. GLIPH grouped TCR beta CDR3s together with public tetramer-defined viral CDR3s, and a viral motif had to include at least three viral sequences and show V-gene enrichment. TCRdb mirrors the immuneACCESS table, restricted to in-frame sequences. Some clones are absent from its copies; in checked studies, under half trace to an unresolved V gene, and the reason for the others is unknown. V and J calls and clone size are those listed in that table; D and trimming were worked out from the DNA. In all, the sample holds approximately 72,000 clones, and roughly 81% of those were seen once. The ten largest account for about 13% of the sample.

As regards this clone: The antigen this receptor binds is unknown. Base qualities are not recorded, but no much larger clone differs from it by a single base.

V is reduced by 0 bases and J by 5 bases, leaving a spacing of 9 bases between them. The germline V gene gives CDR1 as SGHRS and CDR2 as YFSETQ. The CDR3 has 14 amino acids, counting the end cysteine and phenylalanine. Here the CDR3 DNA is all that survives: 42 bases in frame from base 1. The paper as a whole reports these results and caveats: Since the design was exploratory, TCR variables were selected using unadjusted p-values with no false-discovery rate correction. Because multi-region sequencing of the tumors was not done, intratumor heterogeneity could not be ruled out. Higher blood T cell density associated with longer overall survival, while higher adjacent-lung clonality associated with shorter survival. Uninvolved tumor-adjacent lung showed the highest T cell clonality, higher than tumor, which suggests more focused antigenic responses in the adjacent lung. A median of around 50 of the top 100 tumor clones were detected in paired uninvolved adjacent lung, and around 27 of these tumor clones were also found among the top 100 clones of the paired uninvolved adjacent lung.

At diagnosis, tumor, uninvolved tumor-adjacent lung and peripheral blood were collected and then preserved as a mix of FFPE and fresh-frozen material. For TCR repertoire profiling, blood samples were analyzed as peripheral blood mononuclear cells. This receptor was identified in an older female donor with stage I lung adenocarcinoma. The source was peripheral blood, collected before any cancer treatment. This chain is built from TRBV5-1 and TRBJ1-5; D gene: possibly TRBD1, on 5 matching bases. The CDR3 amino acid sequence is: CASSLDRGDQPQHF. The nucleotides read TGCGCCAGCAGCTTGGACCGAGGGGATCAGCCCCAGCATTTT. This CDR3, with the reference TRBV5-1 and TRBJ1-5 proteins standing in past its ends, gives the full variable domain KAGVTQTPRYLIKTRGQQVTLSCSPISGHRSVSWYQQTPGQGLQFLFEYFSETQRNKGNFPGRFSGRQFSNSRSEMNVSTLELGDSALYLCASSLDRGDQPQHFGDGTRLSIL.